This is a list of T cell receptor beta chains from one sample in a study of blood T cell repertoires in COVID-19. Assay used: immunoSEQ multiplex PCR; TCRdb lists only in-frame clones, some missing. Among about 190,000 clones listed, around 80% were seen once. The sequenced sample was peripheral blood. The receptor set was obtained from a woman aged 50 to 60 with acute or convalescent COVID-19. The CDR3 runs from the conserved cysteine through the conserved F or W. Fields, in order: D gene, clone size, J gene, V gene, CDR3 protein, CDR3 DNA. A D gene is named only where the DNA matches it firmly. Clone sizes are given selectively: once, few, many, or a class where the clone is expanded.

D: .
size: .
J: TRBJ2-1
V: TRBV30
CDR3: CAWAVGAEYNEQFF
DNA: TGTGCCTGGGCCGTAGGTGCGGAATACAATGAGCAGTTCTTC

D: TRBD2
size: .
J: TRBJ2-5
V: TRBV6-2/TRBV6-3
CDR3: CASSPPPASGRGETQYF
DNA: TGTGCCAGCAGCCCTCCCCCTGCTAGCGGGAGAGGGGAGACCCAGTACTTC

D: .
size: .
J: TRBJ2-7
V: TRBV11-2
CDR3: CASSSINRVHEQYF
DNA: TGTGCCAGCAGCTCTATCAACAGGGTCCACGAGCAGTACTTC

D: .
size: .
J: TRBJ1-6
V: TRBV30
CDR3: CAWSVGVPGSPLHF
DNA: TGTGCCTGGAGTGTCGGCGTCCCGGGTTCACCCCTCCACTTT

D: TRBD1
size: .
J: TRBJ2-1
V: TRBV19
CDR3: CASSPGQGTEQFF
DNA: TGTGCCAGTTCTCCGGGACAGGGTACTGAGCAGTTCTTC

D: TRBD1
size: few
J: TRBJ1-2
V: TRBV27
CDR3: CASSPGQGVGYTF
DNA: TGTGCCAGCAGTCCCGGACAGGGAGTAGGCTACACCTTC

D: .
size: .
J: TRBJ2-7
V: TRBV5-4
CDR3: CASSLAETGNEQYF
DNA: TGTGCCAGCAGCTTGGCCGAGACAGGCAACGAGCAGTACTTC

D: .
size: large
J: TRBJ1-3
V: TRBV5-1
CDR3: CASSLAYGTGNTIYF
DNA: TGCGCCAGCAGCTTGGCTTACGGGACTGGAAACACCATATATTTT

D: .
size: few
J: TRBJ2-1
V: TRBV23-1
CDR3: CASSPAQDNEQFF
DNA: TGCGCCAGCAGTCCCGCCCAGGACAATGAGCAGTTCTTC

D: .
size: .
J: TRBJ2-7
V: TRBV28
CDR3: CASSTEGGGGYEQYF
DNA: TGTGCCAGCAGCACGGAGGGGGGAGGGGGCTACGAGCAGTACTTC

D: TRBD1
size: .
J: TRBJ2-2
V: TRBV10-3
CDR3: CAIRKTGATGELFF
DNA: TGTGCCATCAGAAAAACAGGGGCCACCGGGGAGCTGTTTTTT

D: TRBD1
size: .
J: TRBJ2-7
V: TRBV5-6
CDR3: CASSRTGYEQYF
DNA: TGTGCCAGCAGCCGGACAGGGTACGAGCAGTACTTC

D: .
size: .
J: TRBJ2-7
V: TRBV19
CDR3: CASSINRGTYEQYF
DNA: TGTGCCAGTAGTATTAATCGGGGGACCTACGAGCAGTACTTC

D: .
size: .
J: TRBJ1-3
V: TRBV15
CDR3: CATSRDHGRANTIYF
DNA: TGTGCCACCAGCAGAGATCACGGCAGGGCCAACACCATATATTTT

D: TRBD1
size: .
J: TRBJ1-1
V: TRBV3-1/TRBV3-2
CDR3: CASSLYRGQGRNTEAFF
DNA: TGTGCCAGCAGCCTTTACAGGGGGCAGGGTAGGAACACTGAAGCTTTCTTT

D: .
size: .
J: TRBJ2-7
V: TRBV7-2
CDR3: CASSLDGSVFSYEQYF
DNA: TGTGCCAGCAGCTTAGATGGCAGCGTCTTCTCCTACGAGCAGTACTTC

D: .
size: .
J: TRBJ1-3
V: TRBV7-2
CDR3: CASSLEGGSGNTIYF
DNA: TGTGCCAGCAGCTTGGAGGGAGGGTCTGGAAACACCATATATTTT

D: TRBD1
size: once
J: TRBJ2-7
V: TRBV5-1
CDR3: CASSAGQGNPYEQYF
DNA: TGCGCCAGCAGCGCGGGACAGGGGAATCCCTACGAGCAGTACTTC

D: TRBD1
size: few
J: TRBJ2-2
V: TRBV5-1
CDR3: CASSLGGGAHTGELFF
DNA: TGCGCCAGCAGCTTGGGAGGGGGCGCACACACCGGGGAGCTGTTTTTT

D: .
size: few
J: TRBJ2-7
V: TRBV28
CDR3: CASTWGGATSYEQYF
DNA: TGTGCCAGCACCTGGGGGGGGGCCACTTCCTACGAGCAGTACTTC

D: .
size: few
J: TRBJ2-7
V: TRBV12-3/TRBV12-4
CDR3: CASSLSPNYEQYF
DNA: TGTGCCAGCAGTTTAAGCCCTAATTACGAGCAGTACTTC

D: .
size: .
J: TRBJ2-1
V: TRBV19
CDR3: CASQDRFYNEQFF
DNA: TGTGCCAGTCAGGACAGATTTTACAATGAGCAGTTCTTC

D: .
size: .
J: TRBJ2-6
V: TRBV19
CDR3: CASSKAALSGANVLTF
DNA: TGTGCCAGTAGTAAAGCGGCCCTCTCTGGGGCCAACGTCCTGACTTTC

D: TRBD2
size: .
J: TRBJ2-1
V: TRBV5-1
CDR3: CASRLSGEYNEQFF
DNA: TGCGCCAGCAGATTAAGCGGGGAGTACAATGAGCAGTTCTTC

D: .
size: .
J: TRBJ2-7
V: TRBV19
CDR3: CASSLIGGGDSYEQYF
DNA: TGTGCCAGTAGTCTAATAGGAGGCGGGGACTCCTACGAGCAGTACTTC